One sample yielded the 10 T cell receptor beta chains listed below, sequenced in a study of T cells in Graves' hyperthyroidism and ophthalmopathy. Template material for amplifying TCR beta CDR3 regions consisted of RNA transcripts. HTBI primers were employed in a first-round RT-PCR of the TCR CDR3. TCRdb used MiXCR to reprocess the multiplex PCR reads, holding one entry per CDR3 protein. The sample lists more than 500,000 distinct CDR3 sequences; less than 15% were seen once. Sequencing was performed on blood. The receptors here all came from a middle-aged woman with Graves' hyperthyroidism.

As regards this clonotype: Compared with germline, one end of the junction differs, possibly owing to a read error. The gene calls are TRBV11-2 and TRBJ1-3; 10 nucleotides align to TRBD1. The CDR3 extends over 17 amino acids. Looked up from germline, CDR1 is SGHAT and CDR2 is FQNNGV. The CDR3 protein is CASSRGQGVFSGNIIYF. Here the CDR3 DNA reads TGTGCCAGCAGCCGAGGACAGGGGGTTTTCTCTGGAAACATCATATATTTT.

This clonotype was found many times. CDR3 in amino acids: CASSRTGADTQYF. CDR3 DNA sequence: TGTGCCAGCAGCCGGACAGGGGCAGATACGCAGTATTTT. The chain has TRBV12-3 or TRBV12-4 and TRBJ2-3; 9 bases align to TRBD1. CDR3 length: 13 amino acids. Trimming at V came to 6 bases and at J to 4 bases, leaving 2 bases not matched to a gene.

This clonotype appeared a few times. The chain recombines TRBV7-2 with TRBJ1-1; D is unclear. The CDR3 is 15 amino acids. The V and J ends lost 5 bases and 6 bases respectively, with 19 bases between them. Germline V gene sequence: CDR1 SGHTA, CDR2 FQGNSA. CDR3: CASSLGGYKVPEAFF. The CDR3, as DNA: TGTGCCAGCAGCCTTGGAGGGTATAAGGTACCTGAAGCTTTCTTT.

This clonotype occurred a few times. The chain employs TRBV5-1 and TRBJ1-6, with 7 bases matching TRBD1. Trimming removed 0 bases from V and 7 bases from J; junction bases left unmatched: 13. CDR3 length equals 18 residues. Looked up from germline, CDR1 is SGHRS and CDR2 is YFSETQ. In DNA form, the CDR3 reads TGCGCCAGCAGCTTGGATTGGGCGACAGGGACGTGGAATTCACCCCTCCACTTT. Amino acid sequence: CASSLDWATGTWNSPLHF. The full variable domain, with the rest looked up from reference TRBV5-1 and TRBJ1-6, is KAGVTQTPRYLIKTRGQQVTLSCSPISGHRSVSWYQQTPGQGLQFLFEYFSETQRNKGNFPGRFSGRQFSNSRSEMNVSTLELGDSALYLCASSLDWATGTWNSPLHFGNGTRLTVT.

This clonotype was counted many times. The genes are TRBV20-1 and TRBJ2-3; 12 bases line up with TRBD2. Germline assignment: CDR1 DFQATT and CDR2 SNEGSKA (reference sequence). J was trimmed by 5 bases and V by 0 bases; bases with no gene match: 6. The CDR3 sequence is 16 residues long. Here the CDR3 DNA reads TGCAGTGCTAGAGACCTAGCGGGAGGGTCCTTAGATACGCAGTATTTT. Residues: CSARDLAGGSLDTQYF.

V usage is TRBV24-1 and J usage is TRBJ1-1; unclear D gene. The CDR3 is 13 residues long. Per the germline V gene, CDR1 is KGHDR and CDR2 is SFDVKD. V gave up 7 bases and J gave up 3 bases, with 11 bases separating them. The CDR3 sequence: CATRGWGDTEAFF. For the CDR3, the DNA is TGTGCCACCAGGGGCTGGGGTGACACTGAAGCTTTCTTT.

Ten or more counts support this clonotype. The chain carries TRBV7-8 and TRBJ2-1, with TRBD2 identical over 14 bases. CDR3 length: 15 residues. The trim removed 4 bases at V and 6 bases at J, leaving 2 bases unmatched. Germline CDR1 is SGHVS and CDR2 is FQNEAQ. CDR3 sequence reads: CASSSGLAGVNEQFF. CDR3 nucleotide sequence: TGTGCCAGCAGCTCGGGACTAGCGGGAGTCAATGAGCAGTTCTTC.

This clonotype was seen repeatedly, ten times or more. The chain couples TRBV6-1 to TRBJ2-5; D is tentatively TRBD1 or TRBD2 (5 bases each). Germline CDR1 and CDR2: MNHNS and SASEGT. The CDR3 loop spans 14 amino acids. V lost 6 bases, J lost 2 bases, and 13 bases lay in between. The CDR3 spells CASSFGTSQETQYF. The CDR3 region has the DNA TGTGCCAGCAGCTTCGGGACCTCGCAAGAGACCCAGTACTTC.

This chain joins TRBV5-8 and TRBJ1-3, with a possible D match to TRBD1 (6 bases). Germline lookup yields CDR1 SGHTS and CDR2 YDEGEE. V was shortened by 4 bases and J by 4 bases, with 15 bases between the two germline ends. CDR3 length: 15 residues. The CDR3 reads CASSQGQGRGNTIYF. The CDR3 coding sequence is TGTGCCAGCAGCCAAGGCCAGGGGCGGGGAAACACCATATATTTT. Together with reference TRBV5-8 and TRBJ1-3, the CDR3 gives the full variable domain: EAGVTQSPTHLIKTRGQQATLRCSPISGHTSVYWYQQALGLGLQFLLWYDEGEERNRGNFPPRFSGRQFPNYSSELNVNALELEDSALYLCASSQGQGRGNTIYFGEGSWLTVV.

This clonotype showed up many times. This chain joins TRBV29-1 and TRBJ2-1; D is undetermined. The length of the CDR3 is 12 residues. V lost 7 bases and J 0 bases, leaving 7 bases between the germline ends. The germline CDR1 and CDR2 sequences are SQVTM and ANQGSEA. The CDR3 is CSALVSYNEQFF. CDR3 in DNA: TGCAGCGCCCTGGTCTCCTACAATGAGCAGTTCTTC.